Listed here are 4 T cell receptor beta chains from one sample, sequenced in a study of blood T cell repertoires in COVID-19. Sequencing was performed with immunoSEQ multiplex PCR; in TCRdb, only in-frame clones are kept and a portion is missing. The repertoire holds roughly 100,000 clones, with nearly 90% as singletons. The sample comprised peripheral blood. All receptors come from a woman over 75 with active COVID-19.

The chain carries TRBV6-2 or TRBV6-3 and TRBJ2-1; TRBD2 matches 9 bases. Germline assignment: CDR1 MNHEY and CDR2 SVGEGT. The trim removed 0 bases at V and 4 bases at J, leaving 7 bases unmatched. The CDR3 totals 17 residues. CDR3 nucleotide sequence: TGTGCCAGCAGTTACTCCCCGCCTAGCGGGATATACAATGAGCAGTTCTTC. Its protein product is CASSYSPPSGIYNEQFF.

The chain joins TRBV28 to TRBJ2-3; 10 bases map to TRBD1. Germline CDR1 is MDHEN and CDR2 is SYDVKM. V shed 5 bases, J shed 4 bases, and the junction held 12 bases outside the gene matches. CDR3 size: 17 residues. CDR3 DNA sequence: TGTGCCAGCAGTCAGAGGACAGGGGGAAGGGACGCAGATACGCAGTATTTT. The encoded protein is CASSQRTGGRDADTQYF. Looking up the rest from reference TRBV28 and TRBJ2-3 gives the full variable domain: DVKVTQSSRYLVKRTGEKVFLECVQDMDHENMFWYRQDPGLGLRLIYFSYDVKMKEKGDIPEGYSVSREKKERFSLILESASTNQTSMYLCASSQRTGGRDADTQYFGPGTRLTVL.

This clone was seen a handful of times. The chain links TRBV12-3 or TRBV12-4 to TRBJ2-1; no reliable D call. The CDR3 covers 13 residues. V shed 4 bases and J shed 1 base, with 5 bases lying between them. CDR3 DNA sequence: TGTGCCAGCAGTTCCGGGTCCTACAATGAGCAGTTCTTC. This sequence encodes CASSSGSYNEQFF.

The chain has TRBV10-3 and TRBJ2-7; the match to TRBD1 covers 7 bases. The CDR3 consists of 13 residues. V shed 6 bases and J 3 bases; nucleotides not matched to a gene: 5. In germline, CDR1 is ENHRY, CDR2 SYGVKD. CDR3 region: CAIRGTEDYEQYF. As DNA, the CDR3 is TGTGCCATCAGGGGGACAGAAGACTACGAGCAGTACTTC.